This TCR beta chain emerged from a study of neurological immune-mediated disorders. Whole-study results and caveats: None of the CDR3 amino acid sequences of expanded clones were shared across subjects, and this suggested private repertoires in all groups.

cDNA was made by 5'RACE with 10-nucleotide random UMIs. MiXCR, applied by TCRdb to the 5' RACE reads, yields one record per CDR3 protein. Among roughly 56,000 distinct CDR3 sequences listed, about an eighth were seen once. V shed 5 bases, J shed 0 bases, and the junction held 6 bases outside the gene matches. CDR1 is DFQATT and CDR2 is SNEGSKA in the germline V gene (reference sequence). The CDR3 sequence is 15 residues long. The unsorted libraries had their origin in 2 million PBMCs stored at -80 C. This clonotype was seen only a few times. Its antigen remains unknown. This receptor was obtained from a man aged 60 to 75 in good health. The genes are TRBV20-1 and TRBJ1-5; 8 bases line up with TRBD1. Material: PBMCs. This chain's CDR3 is CSAHRGGYSNQPQHF. The CDR3 region has the DNA TGCAGTGCTCACAGGGGGGGTTATAGCAATCAGCCCCAGCATTTT.